This T cell receptor (beta chain) was identified during a study of CD4 T cells in relation to SARS-CoV-2 and coronaviruses. About the study: After less than 11 days of antigen culture, PBMC TCR beta CDR3s were sequenced. General study findings and limits: Approximately 65% of donors had memory CD4+ clonotypes crossrecognizing SARS-CoV-2 and common cold coronavirus spike.

TCRdb keeps only in-frame clones here, not all; method: immunoSEQ multiplex PCR. The sample includes 25,000 to 30,000 clones, 60% to 80% of them seen just once. Before the COVID-19 pandemic, during about 2011-2019, CD4+ T cells were taken from unexposed donors. The cells were cultured for over eight days before CD4+ T cells were isolated. As cell numbers allowed, unexposed-donor CD4+ T cells faced SARS-CoV-2 S/N and four cold-coronavirus spikes. On days 3 and 7, cultures got half fresh IL-2 medium. The CDR3 consists of 16 residues. With 2 bases clipped from V and 2 bases from J, the junction kept 1 base outside the gene matches. Germline V gives CDR1 MNHEY, CDR2 SMNVEV (reference sequence). Comment on this clone: The antigen remains undetermined.

Source material: CD4+ T cells from PBMCs, cultured in vitro. This TCR was sampled from a human donor in good health. The chain recombines TRBV27 with TRBJ2-1; 12 bases agree with TRBD2. The CDR3 reads CASSLLAGGPYNEQFF. The CDR3, as DNA: TGTGCCAGCAGTTTACTAGCGGGAGGGCCCTACAATGAGCAGTTCTTC.